The 30 T cell receptor beta chains presented below share a single source sample, sequenced in a study of human T cells and chemical hapten exposure. TCRdb ran MiXCR on the RACE reads and lists one entry per CDR3 protein. In the table there are around 130,000 distinct CDR3 sequences, approximately 10% of which are singletons. Regarding time point: healthy volunteer bleed at 2 weeks. Total RNA extraction was carried out from unfractionated whole blood. Sequences were obtained from whole blood. The receptors come from a male donor in good health. Some clones in this sample may be carry-over from other donors' samples.

This clonotype was seen at least ten times. The rearrangement links TRBV4-1 to TRBJ2-4; no definite D call. The germline CDR1 and CDR2 sequences are MGHRA and YSYEKL. The CDR3 is 15 residues long. With 0 bases removed from V and 8 bases from J, the gap between germline ends came to 14 bases. The CDR3 is CASSQDGQFLDIQYF. Here the CDR3 DNA reads TGCGCCAGCAGCCAAGACGGCCAATTTTTAGACATTCAGTACTTC.

In its sample, this clonotype was seen a few times. The CDR3 nucleotides read TGTGCCAGCAGTTTATCACGGACAGGGGGCTACGAGCAGTACTTC. The encoded protein is CASSLSRTGGYEQYF. The rearrangement joins TRBV27 to TRBJ2-7, with 10 nucleotides matching TRBD1. This CDR3 region has 15 residues. With V trimmed by 0 bases and J by 3 bases, 2 bases remained unmatched. Germline V gene lookup returns CDR1 MNHEY and CDR2 SMNVEV (reference sequence).

The rearrangement uses TRBV3-1 and TRBJ2-2; D is unresolved. There are 15 residues in the CDR3. Germline V gene data show CDR1 as LGHDT and CDR2 as YNNKEL (reference sequence). Trimming left V 3 bases short and J 1 base short, with 9 bases between. This CDR3 reads CASSQARRNTGELFF. Written as DNA, the CDR3 is TGTGCCAGCAGCCAGGCCCGCAGGAACACCGGGGAGCTGTTTTTT.

In its sample, this clonotype was seen many times. The chain links TRBV10-3 to TRBJ2-1; the D gene is possibly TRBD2 (5 bases). Germline V gene lookup returns CDR1 ENHRY and CDR2 SYGVKD. V lost 6 bases and J 0 bases, leaving 15 bases between the germline ends. The CDR3 has 16 amino acids. CDR3 coding DNA: TGTGCCATCAGCGCGCCTAGCAAAAGCTCCTACAATGAGCAGTTCTTC. This sequence encodes CAISAPSKSSYNEQFF.

A few counts support this clonotype. The V and J genes are TRBV4-1 and TRBJ2-1; 9 positions match TRBD2. The germline gives CDR1 MGHRA, CDR2 YSYEKL. Losses at the gene ends were 1 base for V and 4 bases for J; bases not matched to a gene: 2. The CDR3 totals 15 residues. The CDR3 is CASSQVAGDYNEQFF. DNA of the CDR3: TGCGCCAGCAGCCAAGTAGCGGGAGATTACAATGAGCAGTTCTTC.

The chain has TRBV20-1 and TRBJ1-3; D unclear. Germline CDR1 and CDR2: DFQATT and SNEGSKA (reference sequence). V was pared by 5 bases and J by 0 bases, with 11 bases between. The CDR3 spans 14 residues. The CDR3, as DNA: TGCAGTGCTCAGGAGCTTAGCTCTGGAAACACCATATATTTT. It codes for CSAQELSSGNTIYF.

There are many counts of this clonotype. This chain joins TRBV7-9 and TRBJ1-1, with D unresolved. The CDR3 has 14 amino acids. The ends were cut back, 5 bases at V and 2 bases at J, with 12 bases in the middle. Germline V CDR1 and CDR2: SEHNR, FQNEAQ (reference sequence). The CDR3 loop reads CASSPAGSNTEAFF. The CDR3 DNA is TGTGCCAGCAGCCCCGCGGGGTCAAACACTGAAGCTTTCTTT.

CDR3 sequence reads: CASTEGTGGRDEQFF. CDR3 DNA sequence: TGTGCCAGCACCGAGGGAACAGGGGGCCGCGATGAGCAGTTCTTC. This chain joins TRBV12-3 or TRBV12-4 and TRBJ2-1; 9 nucleotides agree with TRBD1. J gave up 8 bases and V 7 bases, and 12 bases lay outside the gene matches. The CDR3 has 15 amino acids.

V usage is TRBV20-1 and J usage is TRBJ1-6; TRBD1 is a possible D gene (6 bases). V lost 0 bases, J lost 3 bases, and 6 bases lay in between. Germline CDR1 reads DFQATT; CDR2 reads SNEGSKA (reference sequence). This CDR3 is built from 14 residues. The CDR3 here is CSARDRGYNSPLHF. The CDR3, as DNA: TGCAGTGCTAGAGACAGGGGCTATAATTCACCCCTCCACTTT.

The V gene is TRBV29-1, the J gene TRBJ1-1; D remains unclear. The length of the CDR3 is 13 residues. Germline CDR1 is SQVTM and CDR2 is ANQGSEA. V was pared by 4 bases and J by 0 bases, with 9 bases between. The CDR3 DNA sequence: TGCAGCGTTGTATCGGACCTGAACACTGAAGCTTTCTTT. Translating it yields CSVVSDLNTEAFF.

This clonotype was detected ten times or more. The chain's CDR3 is CASSTDSGGGHNEQFF. CDR3 DNA sequence: TGTGCCAGCAGTACAGACAGCGGGGGGGGACACAATGAGCAGTTCTTC. This chain uses TRBV27 with TRBJ2-1, with 10 bases lining up with TRBD2. Germline V gene lookup returns CDR1 MNHEY and CDR2 SMNVEV (reference sequence). The CDR3 is 16 residues long. The J segment lost 5 bases and the V segment lost 5 bases, leaving 9 bases of the junction unmatched.

This clonotype appeared a few times. J is TRBJ1-2 and V is TRBV12-3 or TRBV12-4; D possibly corresponds to TRBD1 (6 bases). Deletions cut 1 base from V and 5 bases from J, with 11 bases between. There are 14 residues in the CDR3. CDR3 nucleotide sequence: TGTGCCAGCAGTTTAGGGACAGATCCTTATGGCTACACCTTC. It specifies CASSLGTDPYGYTF.

This clonotype was seen ten or more times. The gene calls are TRBV2 and TRBJ2-3; a possible D gene is TRBD2 (5 bases). The CDR3 totals 13 residues. The V and J ends lost 6 bases and 1 base respectively, with 8 bases between them. Germline assignment: CDR1 SNHLY and CDR2 FYNNEI. The DNA of the CDR3 is TGTGCCAGCAGAGGAGGAGGCACAGATACGCAGTATTTT. Translation gives CASRGGGTDTQYF.

The chain links TRBV12-3 or TRBV12-4 to TRBJ1-3; possibly TRBD1 for D (6 bases). V lost 8 bases to trimming and J lost 0 bases, with 11 bases between them. The CDR3 is made up of 14 amino acids. The chain's CDR3 is CASGQGPSGNTIYF. The CDR3 region has the DNA TGTGCCAGCGGGCAGGGGCCCTCTGGAAACACCATATATTTT.

This clonotype has a handful of counts. The chain recombines TRBV12-3 or TRBV12-4 with TRBJ2-6; D is uncertain. This CDR3 comprises 17 residues. Trimming removed 6 bases at V and 0 bases at J, with 15 bases between. CDR3 nucleotide sequence: TGTGCCAGCAGATCCAATCTTGGGCACTCTGGGGCCAACGTCCTGACTTTC. Its protein product is CASRSNLGHSGANVLTF.

V and J are TRBV20-1 and TRBJ2-2; 8 bases fit TRBD1. The germline V gene has CDR1 DFQATT and CDR2 SNEGSKA (reference sequence). V lost 6 bases and J lost 0; bases outside the gene matches: 6. The CDR3 is 15 amino acids. Here the CDR3 reads CSALGTGPNTGELFF. Written as DNA, the CDR3 is TGCAGTGCCCTGGGGACAGGCCCGAACACCGGGGAGCTGTTTTTT.

This clonotype occurred a few times. The chain joins TRBV6-5 to TRBJ2-1; 13 bases fit TRBD2. The V gene end was trimmed by 6 bases and the J gene end by 5 bases; junction bases not matched to a gene: 7. This CDR3 region has 16 residues. Germline assignment: CDR1 MNHEY and CDR2 SVGAGI. The CDR3 reads CASSRGLAGVNNEQFF. For the CDR3, the DNA is TGTGCCAGCAGCCGCGGACTAGCGGGGGTTAACAATGAGCAGTTCTTC.

V is TRBV12-3 or TRBV12-4 and J is TRBJ2-1; D unclear. Between the trimmed V and J ends, which lost 4 bases and 5 bases, there was a span of 15 bases. The CDR3 covers 15 residues. This chain's CDR3 is CASSSWGIGDNEQFF. The CDR3 region has the DNA TGTGCCAGCAGTTCTTGGGGAATTGGGGACAATGAGCAGTTCTTC.

The chain links TRBV4-1 to TRBJ2-4; D remains unclear. With 1 base removed from V and 0 bases from J, the gap between germline ends came to 13 bases. In germline, CDR1 is MGHRA, CDR2 YSYEKL. The CDR3 has 17 residues. CDR3 nucleotides: TGCGCCAGCAGCCAAGGGACCTCCTATTTAGCCAAAAACATTCAGTACTTC. Protein sequence: CASSQGTSYLAKNIQYF.

This clonotype has a count of ten or more. The chain recombines TRBV7-6 with TRBJ1-5; D is uncertain. Trimming removed 1 base at V and 7 bases at J, with 11 bases between. Germline values: CDR1 SGHVS, CDR2 FNYEAQ. This CDR3 is built from 14 residues. CDR3 sequence (DNA): TGTGCCAGCAGCTTAGACGGGGTGGGCCAGCCCCAGCATTTT. Amino acid sequence: CASSLDGVGQPQHF.

This sequence joins TRBV5-1 and TRBJ1-2; D is undetermined. The CDR3 runs 13 residues. The V end was cut by 2 bases, the J end by 4 bases, with 9 bases between. Germline assignment: CDR1 SGHRS and CDR2 YFSETQ. The CDR3 region is CASSFDSSYGYTF. CDR3 bases: TGCGCCAGCAGCTTTGACTCCAGCTATGGCTACACCTTC.

The V call is TRBV5-4, the J call TRBJ1-1; TRBD1 is a possible D gene (6 bases). The CDR3 has 15 residues. The germline gives CDR1 SGHNT, CDR2 YYREEE (reference sequence). Between the trimmed V and J ends, which lost 1 base and 5 bases, there was a span of 15 bases. The CDR3 region is CASSLIGQSVTEAFF. The CDR3 DNA is TGTGCCAGCAGCTTGATCGGACAGTCGGTTACTGAAGCTTTCTTT.

This clonotype has ten or more counts. The chain has TRBV7-9 and TRBJ2-7, with 8 bases lining up with TRBD1. V gave up 0 bases and J gave up 5 bases; unmatched junction bases: 6. In germline, CDR1 is SEHNR, CDR2 FQNEAQ (reference sequence). The CDR3 is made up of 15 amino acids. In DNA, the CDR3 is TGTGCCAGCAGCTTAGCATTACAGGGGGAGAACGAGCAGTACTTC. Its translation is CASSLALQGENEQYF.

This clonotype was detected a few times. The chain carries TRBV4-2 and TRBJ2-2; weak D call: TRBD2 (5 bases). Looked up from germline, CDR1 is LGHNA and CDR2 is YNFKEQ. Trimming stripped 0 bases from V and 7 bases from J, with 15 bases between. The CDR3 loop spans 16 amino acids. This CDR3 is CASSQDWAGRLGELFF. The CDR3 bases are TGTGCCAGCAGCCAAGATTGGGCGGGCCGGCTCGGGGAGCTGTTTTTT.

This chain links TRBV30 with TRBJ2-7; 10 bases agree with TRBD2. V trimming: 4 bases; J trimming: 7 bases; junction bases outside the gene matches: 7. The CDR3 totals 13 residues. Germline V gene sequence: CDR1 GTSNPN, CDR2 SVGIG (reference sequence). The chain's CDR3 is CAWNHSGRREQYF. For the CDR3, the DNA is TGTGCCTGGAACCATAGCGGGAGGAGGGAGCAGTACTTC. Combining the CDR3 with reference TRBV30 and TRBJ2-7 gives the whole variable domain SQTIHQWPATLVQPVGSPLSLECTVEGTSNPNLYWYRQAAGRGLQLLFYSVGIGQISSEVPQNLSASRPQDRQFILSSKKLLLSDSGFYLCAWNHSGRREQYFGPGTRLTVT.

There are many counts of this clonotype. The chain carries TRBV29-1 and TRBJ2-7, with D uncertain. CDR3 length: 14 residues. Trimming took off 1 base at V and 0 bases at J, with 10 bases between the two ends. Per germline, CDR1 SQVTM and CDR2 ANQGSEA. The CDR3 DNA is TGCAGCGTTGAAGTAAGCGACAACTCCTACGAGCAGTACTTC. This gives the protein CSVEVSDNSYEQYF.

This clonotype occurred a few times. This chain joins TRBV4-2 and TRBJ2-4; D may correspond to TRBD1 or TRBD2 (5 bases each). Deletions cut 1 base from V and 6 bases from J, with 16 bases between. Germline loops: CDR1 LGHNA, CDR2 YNFKEQ. The length of the CDR3 is 16 residues. CDR3 DNA sequence: TGTGCCAGCAGCCAAGGAGCCGGGGCTAGGCCAAACATTCAGTACTTC. Protein: CASSQGAGARPNIQYF.

This clonotype was counted a few times. The chain is built from TRBV20-1 and TRBJ2-7; the match to TRBD2 covers 12 bases. With V trimmed by 6 bases and J by 4 bases, 4 bases remained unmatched. The germline CDR1 and CDR2 sequences are DFQATT and SNEGSKA (reference sequence). The CDR3 is 13 residues long. The CDR3 DNA reads as TGCAGTGCGTCTAGCGGGAGGGAGTACGAGCAGTACTTC. Translating it yields CSASSGREYEQYF.

This clonotype occurred a few times. The chain links TRBV18 to TRBJ1-1; D unresolved. CDR3 size: 14 residues. Germline-derived CDR1 and CDR2 are KGHSH and LQKENI. Deletions cut 2 bases from V and 3 bases from J, with 10 bases between. Here the CDR3 DNA reads TGTGCCAGCTCACCAGGGGTAAGGGACACTGAAGCTTTCTTT. Translation gives CASSPGVRDTEAFF. The full variable domain, rest sourced from reference TRBV18 and TRBJ1-1, is NAGVMQNPRHLVRRRGQEARLRCSPMKGHSHVYWYRQLPEEGLKFMVYLQKENIIDESGMPKERFSAEFPKEGPSILRIQQVVRGDSAAYFCASSPGVRDTEAFFGQGTRLTVV.

V is TRBV20-1 and J is TRBJ2-3; 9 nucleotides match TRBD1. Germline V gene data show CDR1 as DFQATT and CDR2 as SNEGSKA (reference sequence). J lost 4 bases, V lost 3 bases, and 5 bases had no gene match. The CDR3 contains 14 residues. The CDR3 spells CSASKGQGADTQYF. The CDR3 nucleotides are TGCAGTGCTAGTAAGGGACAGGGTGCAGATACGCAGTATTTT.